This passage covers 22 T cell receptor beta chains from one sample sequenced in a study of PD-L1 blockade in urothelial cancer (dated by TCRdb to 2016 to 2017). Library method: the immunoSEQ multiplex PCR assay. As stored in TCRdb, this immuneACCESS dataset retains in-frame rearrangements with V and J assigned. A fraction of the clones does not appear; measured against another copy, unresolved V genes explain less than half of the discrepancy, and the remainder lacks a known reason. The sample profile shows tens of thousands of clones; 70% to 90% of them were found once. The leading ten clones occupy roughly 2.9% of the sample. The specimen was PBMCs, collected around atezolizumab (anti-PD-L1) treatment. The receptors here all came from a man aged 45 to 65 with urothelial cancer.

The gene calls are TRBV5-1 and TRBJ2-3; 8 bases agree with TRBD2. The CDR3 is made up of 17 amino acids. Germline V gene sequence: CDR1 SGHRS, CDR2 YFSETQ. J gave up 6 bases and V 4 bases, and 16 bases lay outside the gene matches. CDR3 nucleotides: TGCGCCAGCAGCCCTCGAGTAGCGGGGTTTAAGGGCGATACGCAGTATTTT. Its translation is CASSPRVAGFKGDTQYF.

V and J are TRBV28 and TRBJ2-3; TRBD1 matches 7 bases. CDR3 length: 13 residues. J was trimmed by 4 bases and V by 6 bases; bases with no gene match: 4. Germline CDR1 MDHEN, CDR2 SYDVKM. CDR3 in DNA: TGTGCCAGCAGGCCGACAGGGTCAGATACGCAGTATTTT. It codes for CASRPTGSDTQYF.

V is TRBV7-2 and J is TRBJ2-1, with 11 bases fitting TRBD2. V dropped 6 bases and J dropped 4; count of bases not matched to a gene: 5. The CDR3 consists of 15 residues. Germline CDR1 reads SGHTA; CDR2 reads FQGNSA. CDR3 nucleotide sequence: TGTGCCAGCAGACCTAGACTAGCGGGGTACAATGAGCAGTTCTTC. Encoded protein: CASRPRLAGYNEQFF.

The rearrangement links TRBV28 to TRBJ2-7; 9 bases are a match to TRBD2. The CDR3 sequence is 14 residues long. The V gene's germline CDR1 is MDHEN and CDR2 SYDVKM. Trimming cost V 6 bases and J 4 bases; bases outside gene matches: 7. CDR3 DNA sequence: TGTGCCAGCAGCCGCCTAGCGGGGACATACGAGCAGTACTTC. Translated: CASSRLAGTYEQYF.

This chain uses TRBV9 with TRBJ2-2; D gene ambiguous. The germline V and J ends were trimmed by 0 bases and 1 base, with 4 bases remaining between them. Germline V gene data show CDR1 as SGDLS and CDR2 as YYNGEE. The CDR3 length is 14 residues. CDR3 region: CASSVDLNTGELFF. CDR3 in DNA: TGTGCCAGCAGCGTAGATCTGAACACCGGGGAGCTGTTTTTT.

The chain recombines TRBV10-3 with TRBJ2-7; 9 bases are shared with TRBD1. This CDR3 has 14 amino acids. J was trimmed by 1 base and V by 7 bases; bases with no gene match: 5. In germline, CDR1 is ENHRY, CDR2 SYGVKD. The CDR3 spells CAIKGTGPSYEQYF. The CDR3 nucleotides read TGTGCCATCAAAGGGACAGGGCCTTCCTACGAGCAGTACTTC.

J is TRBJ2-7 and V is TRBV5-1, with TRBD1 identical over 9 bases. The germline gives CDR1 SGHRS, CDR2 YFSETQ. Trimming removed 4 bases from V and 2 bases from J; junction bases left unmatched: 7. The CDR3 runs to 15 residues. This CDR3 is CASSGRTGATYEQYF. In DNA form, the CDR3 reads TGCGCCAGCAGCGGGAGGACAGGGGCCACCTACGAGCAGTACTTC.

For the CDR3, the DNA is TGTGCCAGCAGCTTCTCCGGGACAGACATCGAGCAGTACTTC. Its protein is CASSFSGTDIEQYF. This chain uses TRBV5-6 with TRBJ2-7, with TRBD1 matching over 7 bases. This CDR3 comprises 14 residues. V was clipped by 2 bases and J by 6 bases; unmatched bases: 8. Per the germline V gene, CDR1 is SGHDT and CDR2 is YYEEEE.

The chain couples TRBV27 to TRBJ2-2; 7 bases line up with TRBD2. Germline CDR1 is MNHEY and CDR2 is SMNVEV (reference sequence). The V and J ends lost 6 bases and 6 bases, in that order; junction bases with no gene match: 10. CDR3 length: 15 residues. CDR3 amino acids: CASSRTRLSPGELFF. The CDR3 nucleotides read TGTGCCAGCAGCAGGACTAGGCTTTCACCCGGGGAGCTGTTTTTT.

The chain combines TRBV28 with TRBJ2-1; D is ambiguous. In germline, CDR1 is MDHEN, CDR2 SYDVKM. The CDR3 extends over 14 amino acids. V lost 2 bases, J lost 3 bases, and 8 bases lay in between. The CDR3 protein is CASSLVAGYNEQFF. CDR3 nucleotides: TGTGCCAGCAGTTTAGTGGCAGGCTACAATGAGCAGTTCTTC.

The V and J genes are TRBV12-5 and TRBJ1-3; no clear D. The CDR3 covers 13 residues. CDR1 and CDR2 from the germline V gene are LGHNT and FRNRAP. V lost 6 bases, J lost 3 bases, and 9 bases lay in between. The CDR3 sequence is CASGLQNGNTIYF. CDR3 nucleotide sequence: TGTGCTAGTGGCCTCCAGAATGGAAACACCATATATTTT.

The chain has TRBV28 and TRBJ1-2; 7 bases fit TRBD1. Germline V gene lookup returns CDR1 MDHEN and CDR2 SYDVKM. This CDR3 contains 15 residues. V gave up 6 bases and J gave up 3 bases; unmatched junction bases: 10. The CDR3, as DNA: TGTGCCAGCAGCCCAAAGACAGGGATAGACTATGGCTACACCTTC. Its translation: CASSPKTGIDYGYTF.

DNA for the CDR3: TGTGCCAGCAGCTCTGGACTAGCGGAGACCACCTACGAGCAGTACTTC. It yields the protein CASSSGLAETTYEQYF. The chain combines TRBV13 with TRBJ2-7; 10 bases are shared with TRBD2. J was trimmed by 2 bases and V by 4 bases; bases with no gene match: 8. The length of the CDR3 is 16 residues. Germline CDR1 PRHDT, CDR2 FYEKMQ (reference sequence). Full variable domain (remainder filled in from reference TRBV13 and TRBJ2-7): AAGVIQSPRHLIKEKRETATLKCYPIPRHDTVYWYQQGPGQDPQFLISFYEKMQSDKGSIPDRFSAQQFSDYHSELNMSSLELGDSALYFCASSSGLAETTYEQYFGPGTRLTVT.

This chain links TRBV27 with TRBJ1-2; 8 bases are a match to TRBD1. Germline V gene sequence: CDR1 MNHEY, CDR2 SMNVEV (reference sequence). CDR3 size: 13 residues. Germline trimming cut 5 bases from V and 8 bases from J; bases unmatched to any gene: 7. CDR3 sequence (DNA): TGTGCCAGCAGTCCGGACAGGGTTCGCGGCTACACCTTC. Its protein product is CASSPDRVRGYTF.

The chain links TRBV11-2 to TRBJ1-3; the match to TRBD1 covers 7 bases. The CDR3 is 14 amino acids. The V gene end was trimmed by 4 bases and the J gene end by 4 bases; junction bases not matched to a gene: 4. Germline CDR1 is SGHAT and CDR2 is FQNNGV. CDR3 region: CASSYGTEGNTIYF. The CDR3 DNA reads as TGTGCCAGCAGCTATGGGACAGAAGGAAACACCATATATTTT. The full variable domain, rest sourced from reference TRBV11-2 and TRBJ1-3, is EAGVAQSPRYKIIEKRQSVAFWCNPISGHATLYWYQQILGQGPKLLIQFQNNGVVDDSQLPKDRFSAERLKGVDSTLKIQPAKLEDSAVYLCASSYGTEGNTIYFGEGSWLTVV.

The chain uses TRBV18 and TRBJ2-7; tentative D call: TRBD1 (7 bases). V gave up 6 bases and J gave up 0 bases, with 21 bases separating them. This CDR3 is 17 amino acids long. Germline V lookup: CDR1 KGHSH, CDR2 LQKENI. CDR3 coding DNA: TGTGCCAGCTCCCAGGGGGGAGCGGGCATTCGCTCCTACGAGCAGTACTTC. It translates to CASSQGGAGIRSYEQYF.

The chain is built from TRBV4-2 and TRBJ2-3; 8 nucleotides agree with TRBD2. The trim removed 0 bases at V and 5 bases at J, leaving 13 bases unmatched. CDR3 size: 18 residues. Germline values: CDR1 LGHNA, CDR2 YNFKEQ. The CDR3 reads CASSQDQVRGGGGDTQYF. CDR3 coding DNA: TGTGCCAGCAGCCAAGATCAGGTCCGGGGGGGAGGAGGAGATACGCAGTATTTT.

The gene calls are TRBV9 and TRBJ2-1; D might be TRBD1 (6 bases). This CDR3 region has 16 residues. V lost 3 bases, J lost 1 base, and 14 bases lay in between. Germline V lookup: CDR1 SGDLS, CDR2 YYNGEE. DNA of the CDR3: TGTGCCAGCAGCGACTACCGGGACACTTCCTACAATGAGCAGTTCTTC. Its translation: CASSDYRDTSYNEQFF.

Concerning this clone itself: The sample holds other DNA sequences that translate to the same CDR3. The chain employs TRBV27 and TRBJ1-6; possible D gene TRBD1, 5 bases. Germline CDR1 MNHEY, CDR2 SMNVEV (reference sequence). This CDR3 contains 14 residues. Trimming stripped 2 bases from V and 6 bases from J, with 8 bases between. The CDR3 is CASSLGQGNSPLHF. CDR3 in DNA: TGTGCCAGCAGTTTAGGGCAGGGTAATTCACCCCTCCACTTT.

The chain is built from TRBV7-4 and TRBJ2-7, with TRBD2 matching over 11 bases. Germline assignment: CDR1 SGHVT and CDR2 SQSDAQ. V gave up 0 bases and J gave up 3 bases; unmatched junction bases: 16. There are 20 residues in the CDR3. The CDR3 sequence is CASSLAELGLAVFSVYEQYF. The CDR3 nucleotides read TGTGCCAGCAGCTTAGCTGAGTTGGGACTAGCGGTGTTCTCGGTCTACGAGCAGTACTTC.

This rearrangement joins TRBV5-1 to TRBJ1-4, with 10 bases lining up with TRBD1. J lost 6 bases, V lost 4 bases, and 9 bases had no gene match. Germline V gene data show CDR1 as SGHRS and CDR2 as YFSETQ. The CDR3 covers 16 residues. The CDR3 spells CASSRTPTGGDEKLFF. The CDR3 bases are TGCGCCAGCAGCCGAACACCGACAGGGGGCGATGAAAAACTGTTTTTT.

CDR3 residues: CASSKGLGTSGRGSYNEQFF. As DNA, the CDR3 is TGTGCCAGTAGTAAAGGACTCGGGACTAGCGGGAGAGGCTCCTACAATGAGCAGTTCTTC. This chain uses TRBV19 with TRBJ2-1, with 14 bases aligning to TRBD2. After removal of 4 bases from V and 0 bases from J, the junction contained 11 bases not matched to a gene. CDR1 and CDR2 (germline): LNHDA, SQIVND (reference sequence). This CDR3 comprises 20 residues.